This TCR beta chain was captured by sequencing in a study of T cell responses to AZD1222 COVID-19 vaccine. CDR3 length equals 14 residues. V dropped 6 bases and J dropped 3 bases, with 15 bases sitting between them. Per germline, CDR1 MNHEY and CDR2 SVGAGI. Libraries were prepared by immunoSEQ multiplex PCR; TCRdb keeps only in-frame clonotypes and omits some of them. The table records around 64,000 clones, roughly four fifths of them present only once. The receptor comes from an adult who received the AZD1222 COVID-19 vaccine. The material sequenced was peripheral blood, taken 28 days after the second AZD1222 dose. The rearrangement uses TRBV6-5 and TRBJ2-7; D may be TRBD1 or TRBD2 (6 bases each). The CDR3 DNA follows: TGTGCCAGCAGGGAGGGGGGCAGGGGCTACGAGCAGTACTTC. Translated, it gives CASREGGRGYEQYF.